The present TCR beta chain was sequenced within a study of cytomegalovirus exposure and HLA in healthy donors. Study-level background: Early released data comprised 75 million to 100 million unique TCRs from HLA-typed donors. General study points: Prior analysis indicated that the majority of TCR beta V segments exhibited productivity approximately 87% or approximately 30% of the time. The study reported that TCR beta sequences accurately predicted HLA-A and HLA-B alleles in most subjects.

CDR1 SGHTA and CDR2 FQGNSA come from the germline V gene. The CDR3 spans 14 residues. Trimming took 5 bases from V and 3 from J; bases not matched to a gene: 5. Concerning this clone itself: Its antigen remains unknown.

Primers: 60 Vbeta forward and 13 Jbeta reverse. Only in-frame clones appear in the TCRdb table, and some are missing; sequencing was by immunoSEQ multiplex PCR. The sample records roughly 220,000 clones, about 74% being singletons. The sequence was obtained from a woman in her 30s in good health and CMV-seronegative. The sequenced sample was PBMCs. This sequence joins TRBV7-2 and TRBJ2-7, with 9 bases lining up with TRBD2. The CDR3 nucleotides read TGTGCCAGCAGCCCGACTAGCGGAGTCTACGAGCAGTACTTC. As protein: CASSPTSGVYEQYF.